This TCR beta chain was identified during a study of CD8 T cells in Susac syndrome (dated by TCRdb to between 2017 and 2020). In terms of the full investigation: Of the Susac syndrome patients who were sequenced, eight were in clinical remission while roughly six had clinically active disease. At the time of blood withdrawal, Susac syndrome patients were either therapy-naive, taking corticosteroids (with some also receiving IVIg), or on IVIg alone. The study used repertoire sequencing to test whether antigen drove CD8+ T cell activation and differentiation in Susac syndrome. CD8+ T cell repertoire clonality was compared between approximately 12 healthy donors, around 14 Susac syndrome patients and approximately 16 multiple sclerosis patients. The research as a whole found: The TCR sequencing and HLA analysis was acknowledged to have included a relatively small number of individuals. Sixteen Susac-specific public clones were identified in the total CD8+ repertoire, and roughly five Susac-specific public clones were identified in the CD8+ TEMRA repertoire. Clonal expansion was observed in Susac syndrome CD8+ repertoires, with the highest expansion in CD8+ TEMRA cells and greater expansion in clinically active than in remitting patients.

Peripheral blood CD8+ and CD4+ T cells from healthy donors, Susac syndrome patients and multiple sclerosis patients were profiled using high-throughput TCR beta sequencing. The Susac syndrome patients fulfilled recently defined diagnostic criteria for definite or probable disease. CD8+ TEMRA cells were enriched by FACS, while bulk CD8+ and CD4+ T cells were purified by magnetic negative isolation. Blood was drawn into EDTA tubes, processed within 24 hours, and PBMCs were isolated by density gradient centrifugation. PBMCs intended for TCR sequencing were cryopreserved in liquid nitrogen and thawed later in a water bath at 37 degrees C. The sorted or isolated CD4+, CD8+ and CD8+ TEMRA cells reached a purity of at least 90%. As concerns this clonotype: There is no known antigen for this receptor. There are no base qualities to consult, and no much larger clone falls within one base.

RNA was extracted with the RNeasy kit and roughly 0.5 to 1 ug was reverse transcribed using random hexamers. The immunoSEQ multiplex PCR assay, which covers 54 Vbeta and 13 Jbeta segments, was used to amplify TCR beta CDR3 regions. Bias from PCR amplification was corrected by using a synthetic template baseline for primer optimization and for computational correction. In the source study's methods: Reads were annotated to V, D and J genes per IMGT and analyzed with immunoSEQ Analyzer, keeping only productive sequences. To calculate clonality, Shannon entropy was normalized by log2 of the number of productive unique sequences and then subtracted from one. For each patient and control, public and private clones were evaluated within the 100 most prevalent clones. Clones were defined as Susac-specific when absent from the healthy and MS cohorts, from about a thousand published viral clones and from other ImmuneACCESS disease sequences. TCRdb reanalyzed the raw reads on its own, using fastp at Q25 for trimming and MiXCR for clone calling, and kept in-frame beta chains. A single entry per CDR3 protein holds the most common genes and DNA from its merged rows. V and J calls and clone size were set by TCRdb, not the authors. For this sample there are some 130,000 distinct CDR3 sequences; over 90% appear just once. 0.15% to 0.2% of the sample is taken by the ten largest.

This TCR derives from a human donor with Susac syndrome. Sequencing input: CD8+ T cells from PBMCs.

The CDR3 reads as follows: CSAIIAGFVYNEQFF. The nucleotide sequence is TGCAGTGCTATAATAGCGGGATTCGTCTACAATGAGCAGTTCTTC. Recombination connected TRBV20-1 to TRBJ2-1; 8 nucleotides in the junction match TRBD2. Based on the germline V gene (reference sequence), the CDR1 and CDR2 sequences are DFQATT and SNEGSKA. Spanning cysteine to phenylalanine, the CDR3 consists of 15 amino acids. Only the CDR3 DNA is retained, 45 bases long and in frame from the first base. The germline V end is reduced by 4 bases and the J end by 3 bases; junction bases left unmatched: 8.